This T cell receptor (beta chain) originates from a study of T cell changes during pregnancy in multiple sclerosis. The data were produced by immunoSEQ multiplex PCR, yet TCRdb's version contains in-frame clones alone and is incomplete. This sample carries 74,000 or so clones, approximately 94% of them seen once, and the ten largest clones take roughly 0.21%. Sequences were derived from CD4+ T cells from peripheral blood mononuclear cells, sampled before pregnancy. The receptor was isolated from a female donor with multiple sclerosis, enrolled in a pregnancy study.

In DNA, the CDR3 is TGTGCCAGCAGTCGTACCGGGAACTCTGGAAACACCATATATTTT. Encoded protein: CASSRTGNSGNTIYF. The chain carries TRBV2 and TRBJ1-3; D unresolved. The germline gives CDR1 SNHLY, CDR2 FYNNEI. V lost 5 bases, J lost 0 bases, and 11 bases lay in between. This CDR3 comprises 15 residues.